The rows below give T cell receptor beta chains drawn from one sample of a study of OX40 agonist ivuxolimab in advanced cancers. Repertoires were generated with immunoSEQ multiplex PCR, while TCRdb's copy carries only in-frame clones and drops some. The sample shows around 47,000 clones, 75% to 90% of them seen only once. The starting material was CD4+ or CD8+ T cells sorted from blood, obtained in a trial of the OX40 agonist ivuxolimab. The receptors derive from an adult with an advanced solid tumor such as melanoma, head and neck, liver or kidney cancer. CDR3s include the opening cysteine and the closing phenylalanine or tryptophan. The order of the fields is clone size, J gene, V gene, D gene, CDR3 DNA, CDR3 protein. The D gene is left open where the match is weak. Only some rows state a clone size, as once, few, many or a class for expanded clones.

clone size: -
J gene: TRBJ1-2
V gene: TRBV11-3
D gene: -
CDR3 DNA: TGTGCCAGCAGCCGCCGGGGGGTCGCCTATGGCTACACCTTC
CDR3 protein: CASSRRGVAYGYTF

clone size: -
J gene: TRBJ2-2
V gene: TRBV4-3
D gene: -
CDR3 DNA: TGCGCCAGCAGCCAAGATGTCGAGGTTCCTGAGGCGAACACCGGGGAGCTGTTTTTT
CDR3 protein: CASSQDVEVPEANTGELFF

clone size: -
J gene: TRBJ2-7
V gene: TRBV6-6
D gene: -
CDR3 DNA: TGTGCCAGCAGTACAAATCAAGGGCGCTACGAGCAGTACTTC
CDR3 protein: CASSTNQGRYEQYF

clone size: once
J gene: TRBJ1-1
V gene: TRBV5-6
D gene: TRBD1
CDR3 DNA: TGTGCCAGCAGCAAAACCGGGACAGGGAAAGCTGAAGCTTTCTTT
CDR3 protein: CASSKTGTGKAEAFF

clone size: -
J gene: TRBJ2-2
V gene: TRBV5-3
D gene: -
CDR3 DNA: TGTGCCAGCCAAACAGGGTCCGGGGAGCTGTTTTTT
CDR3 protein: CASQTGSGELFF

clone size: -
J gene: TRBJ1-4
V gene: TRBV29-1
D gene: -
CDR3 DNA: TGCAGCGTTGGCCGGAAGACTTTGGATGAAAAACTGTTTTTT
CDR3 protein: CSVGRKTLDEKLFF

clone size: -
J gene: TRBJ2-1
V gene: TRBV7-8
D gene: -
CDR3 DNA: TGTGCCAGCGAGACAAGCTCCTACAATGAGCAGTTCTTC
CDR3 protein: CASETSSYNEQFF

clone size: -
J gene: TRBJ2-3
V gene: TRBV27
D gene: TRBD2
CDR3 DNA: TGTGCCAGCGAATCCTCAGCGGGAGCTACAGATACGCAGTATTTT
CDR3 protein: CASESSAGATDTQYF

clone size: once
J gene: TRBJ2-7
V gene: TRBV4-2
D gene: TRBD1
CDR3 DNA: TGTGCCAGCAGCTACGGGACAGTTAACTACGAGCAGTACTTC
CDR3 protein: CASSYGTVNYEQYF

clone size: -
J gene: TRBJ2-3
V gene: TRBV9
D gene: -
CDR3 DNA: TGTGCCAGCAGCTTTCTGGAGGGTCACCTAGATACGCAGTATTTT
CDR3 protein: CASSFLEGHLDTQYF

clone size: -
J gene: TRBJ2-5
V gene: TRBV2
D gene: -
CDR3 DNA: TGTGCCAGCAGTGAACCGAGGGGGGGTGAGACCCAGTACTTC
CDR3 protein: CASSEPRGGETQYF

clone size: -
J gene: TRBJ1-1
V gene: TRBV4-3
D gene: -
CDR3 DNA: TGCGCCAGCAGCCAAGAGGAGGAAAACACTGAAGCTTTCTTT
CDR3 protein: CASSQEEENTEAFF

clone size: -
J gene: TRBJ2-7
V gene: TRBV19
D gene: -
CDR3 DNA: TGTGCCACCCAGGGCCCCCAGATCGGATCCGGAGCTATAAACTACGAGCAGTACTTC
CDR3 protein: CATQGPQIGSGAINYEQYF

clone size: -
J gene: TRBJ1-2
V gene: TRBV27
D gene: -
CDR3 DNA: TGTGCCAGCAGTCCCTTCCAGGGGTCAAACTATGGCTACACCTTC
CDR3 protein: CASSPFQGSNYGYTF

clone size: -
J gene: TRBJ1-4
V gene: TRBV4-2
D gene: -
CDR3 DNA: TGTGCCAGCAGCCAAGATAACCTTGAAAAACTGTTTTTT
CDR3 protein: CASSQDNLEKLFF

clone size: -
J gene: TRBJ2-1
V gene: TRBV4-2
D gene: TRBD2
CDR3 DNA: TGTGCCAGCAGCCAAGATCAGTCTAGCGGGGTCACTGAGCAGTTCTTC
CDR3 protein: CASSQDQSSGVTEQFF

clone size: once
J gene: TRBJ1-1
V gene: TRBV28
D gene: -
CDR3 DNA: TGTGCCAGCCAGACAGTGAACACTGAAGCTTTCTTT
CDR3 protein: CASQTVNTEAFF

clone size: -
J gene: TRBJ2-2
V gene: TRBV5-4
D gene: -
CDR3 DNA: TGTGCCAGCAGCTTACGTCCTAACACCGGGGAGCTGTTTTTT
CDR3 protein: CASSLRPNTGELFF

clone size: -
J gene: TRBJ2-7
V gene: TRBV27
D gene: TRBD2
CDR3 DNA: TGTGCCAGCAGCCTGATAAGCGGGAGCTCCTACGAGCAGTACTTC
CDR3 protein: CASSLISGSSYEQYF

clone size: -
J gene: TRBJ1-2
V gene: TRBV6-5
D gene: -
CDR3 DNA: TGTGCCAGCAGTTACTCGGCCCCAGGTGGCTACACCTTC
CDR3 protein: CASSYSAPGGYTF

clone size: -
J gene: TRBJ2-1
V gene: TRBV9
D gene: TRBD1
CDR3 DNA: TGTGCCAGCAGCGCCGACAGGGCTGAGCAGTTCTTC
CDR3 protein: CASSADRAEQFF

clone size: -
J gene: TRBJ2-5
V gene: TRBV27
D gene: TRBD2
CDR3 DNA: TGTGCCAGCTTCCCACTAGCGGAGAGGAGAGAGACCCAGTACTTC
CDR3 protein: CASFPLAERRETQYF

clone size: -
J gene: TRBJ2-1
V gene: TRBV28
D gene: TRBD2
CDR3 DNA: TGTGCCAGCAGTCGGACTAGCAATGAGCAGTTCTTC
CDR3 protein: CASSRTSNEQFF

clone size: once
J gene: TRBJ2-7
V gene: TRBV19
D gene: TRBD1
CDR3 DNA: TGTGCCAGTAGTCCCCGGGACAGGGCCCCCGAGCAGTACTTC
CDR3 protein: CASSPRDRAPEQYF

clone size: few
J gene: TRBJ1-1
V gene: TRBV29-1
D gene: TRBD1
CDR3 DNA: TGCAGCGCTCGGACAGGGGGCACTGAAGCTTTCTTT
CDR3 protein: CSARTGGTEAFF

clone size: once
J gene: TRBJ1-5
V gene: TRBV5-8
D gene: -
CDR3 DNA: TGTGCCAGCAGCTTACAGGCAGGGTTGGACTTTAGCAATCAGCCCCAGCATTTT
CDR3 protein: CASSLQAGLDFSNQPQHF

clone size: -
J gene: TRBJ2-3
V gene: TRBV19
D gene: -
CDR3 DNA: TGTGCCAGTAGTATGGGGGGGCTAGAGGCAGATACGCAGTATTTT
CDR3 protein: CASSMGGLEADTQYF

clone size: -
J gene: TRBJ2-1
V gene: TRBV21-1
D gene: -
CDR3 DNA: TGTGCCAGCAGCAAGGGACAGGGGGGTTACAATGAGCAGTTCTTC
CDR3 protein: CASSKGQGGYNEQFF